This TCR beta chain was recovered during a study of blood T cells in healthy people across ages (dated by TCRdb to the mid-2010s). For context, the study as a whole: In model experiments, template switching captured roughly one uniquely barcoded TCR beta cDNA molecule for every two T cells. The study measured age-related changes in TCR beta repertoire diversity using deep sequencing normalized with unique cDNA molecular identifiers. Four age groups were formed from the donors: young (average about 15 years), middle-aged (more than 35), aged (over 55) and long-lived (around 82). Donors of different ages were randomly distributed across sequencing lanes to avoid experimental bias. Two additional independent replicas of 1 million unique cDNA reads from the same blood draw were analyzed for two donors (one aged 18 to 30 and one aged 80 or older). What the study reported, not specific to this receptor: Because profiling used bulk unsorted PBMCs, naive and antigen-experienced compartments could not be compared conclusively. A strong correlation was found between observed TCR beta diversity and the percentage of naive T cells measured by flow cytometry. Compared with the aged group, the long-lived group had more naive CD4+ T cells, fewer expanded clones and increased TCR diversity, a pattern suggesting age selection. Estimates of total diversity based on one million sequenced T cells were regarded as lower bounds and as underestimates. Observed TCR beta diversity per million T cells fell roughly linearly with age, and a significant reduction was already apparent by age approximately 41. Donor CMV infection status was unknown, potentially confounding age-related changes in expanded clonotypes.

Libraries came from 5' RACE. Reads for this sample came from an Illumina HiSeq 2500. A second PCR of roughly 7 to 11 cycles was performed with a sample-barcoded 5' primer and a J-beta primer mix. A template-switch 5' adaptor carrying 12 random nucleotides introduced a unique molecular identifier onto each TCR beta cDNA molecule. Each sample yielded at least 3 million CDR3-containing paired-end reads. First-strand cDNA synthesis was performed from all RNA using the Mint cDNA synthesis kit, with priming by a TRBC-specific oligonucleotide. All cDNA was treated with uracil-DNA glycosylase and then went through a first 18-cycle PCR with the universal primers M1SS and BC2_uni_R. As for the original processing: For normalization, 1 million high-quality reads were randomly selected from each sample, with every read carrying a distinct molecular identifier. Reads with shared molecular identifiers were discarded instead of being binned into consensus sequences. MiTCR, set to a Q25 quality threshold and the strictest error-elimination algorithm, was used for CDR3 identification, clonotype clustering and error correction. A nonparametric unseen species model using Euler transformation provided a lower-bound estimate of total TCR beta diversity. TCRdb reprocessed the public reads (quality trimming at Q25 with fastp, clone calling with MiXCR) and kept in-frame beta chains. Entries are consolidated by CDR3 protein sequence, retaining the most common genes and DNA. The V and J calls and clone size are TCRdb's, not the authors'. This sample lists some 700,000 distinct CDR3 sequences; 43% were detected once. The ten largest account for 20% to 25% of the sample.

The germline V gene provides CDR1 SGDLS and CDR2 YYNGEE. Counted from cysteine to phenylalanine, this CDR3 has 18 amino acids. The CDR3 DNA has 54 bases and is translated from base 1. V is cut back by 0 bases and J by 5 bases, with 12 bases in the junction unmatched. This clonotype occurred a few times. There is no known antigen for this receptor. No base quality values were provided; no much bigger clone lies one nucleotide off. Systemically healthy Caucasian individuals from Russia, 39 in total and aged about 6 to 90 years, were included as donors. Each donor gave approximately 9.4 milliliters of peripheral blood, drawn into EDTA-treated Vacutainer tubes. Ficoll-Paque density-gradient centrifugation was used to isolate PBMCs, with at least 6 million per sample. Total RNA was extracted from PBMCs with Trizol reagent, with at least 6 micrograms obtained per sample. For every donor, an aliquot of PBMCs went through flow cytometry to measure the percentages of naive CD45RAhigh/CD27high T cells.

Sequencing used blood. This TCR came from a woman aged 55-70 years in good health. Recombination linked TRBV9 to TRBJ2-1, and 9 bases in between align with TRBD1. The CDR3 region has the sequence CASSVVRTGRDRDNEQFF. The nucleotide sequence is TGTGCCAGCAGCGTAGTAAGAACGGGGAGGGACAGGGACAATGAGCAGTTCTTC.